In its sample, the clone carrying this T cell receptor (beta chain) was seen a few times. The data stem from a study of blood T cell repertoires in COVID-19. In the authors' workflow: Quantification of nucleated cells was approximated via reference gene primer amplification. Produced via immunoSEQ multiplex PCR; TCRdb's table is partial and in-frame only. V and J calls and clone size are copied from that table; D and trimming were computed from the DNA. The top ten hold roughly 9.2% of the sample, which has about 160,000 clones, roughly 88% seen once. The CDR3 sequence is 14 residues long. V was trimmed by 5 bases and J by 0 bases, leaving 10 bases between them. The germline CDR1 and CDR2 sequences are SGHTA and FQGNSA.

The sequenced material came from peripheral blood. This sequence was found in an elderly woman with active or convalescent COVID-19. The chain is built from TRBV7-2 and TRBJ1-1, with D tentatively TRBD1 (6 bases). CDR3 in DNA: TGTGCCAGCAGCCCGGGACACATGAACACTGAAGCTTTCTTT. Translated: CASSPGHMNTEAFF.